The following is a TCR beta chain sequence with its context. Its antigen is unidentified. This record belongs to a study of Ad26.COV2.S vaccination and SARS-CoV-2 variants. Sequencing used immunoSEQ multiplex PCR; TCRdb keeps in-frame clones, though not all of them. The sample contains about 350,000 clones, around 88% of which appear only once. Noted treatment: roughly 18 received Ad26.COV2.S at low or high dose, single or two shots; roughly 5 received placebo; per-sample allocation not given. It was on day 63 after the first vaccine or placebo injection that samples were taken. The CDR3 has 14 amino acids. The ends lost 3 bases at V and 7 bases at J; junction bases unmatched: 4. Germline loops: CDR1 MNHNS, CDR2 SASEGT. Study-level points and caveats: Total T cell responses were possibly underestimated by TCR breadth and depth analyses. In vaccinated individuals, spike-specific CD8+ and CD4+ T cell responses reportedly displayed substantial breadth.

Specimen: peripheral blood, collected in a trial of Ad26.COV2.S vaccine versus placebo. The chain has TRBV6-1 and TRBJ1-4, with 8 positions matching TRBD1. This clonotype was obtained from a person between 18 and 65 years old who received the Ad26.COV2.S COVID-19 vaccine or a placebo. The CDR3 sequence is CASSERQGAEKLFF. CDR3 coding DNA: TGTGCCAGCAGTGAGCGGCAGGGGGCTGAAAAACTGTTTTTT.